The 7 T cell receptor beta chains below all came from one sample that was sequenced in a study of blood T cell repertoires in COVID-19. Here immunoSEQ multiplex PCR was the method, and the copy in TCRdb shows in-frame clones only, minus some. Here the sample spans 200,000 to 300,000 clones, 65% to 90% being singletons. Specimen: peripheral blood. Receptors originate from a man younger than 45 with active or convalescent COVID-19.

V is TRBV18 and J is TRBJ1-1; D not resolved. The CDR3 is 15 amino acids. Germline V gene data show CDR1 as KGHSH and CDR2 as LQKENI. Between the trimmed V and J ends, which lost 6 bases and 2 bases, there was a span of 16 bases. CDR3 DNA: TGTGCCAGCTCCCATAACTCGGCGGATAACACTGAAGCTTTCTTT. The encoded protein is CASSHNSADNTEAFF.

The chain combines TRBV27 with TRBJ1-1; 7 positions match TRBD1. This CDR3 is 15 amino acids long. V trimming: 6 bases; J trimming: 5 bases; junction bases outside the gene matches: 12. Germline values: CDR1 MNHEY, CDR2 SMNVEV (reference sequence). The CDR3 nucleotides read TGTGCCAGCAGGATCGAAGGGGGCTTTGTAACTGAAGCTTTCTTT. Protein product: CASRIEGGFVTEAFF.

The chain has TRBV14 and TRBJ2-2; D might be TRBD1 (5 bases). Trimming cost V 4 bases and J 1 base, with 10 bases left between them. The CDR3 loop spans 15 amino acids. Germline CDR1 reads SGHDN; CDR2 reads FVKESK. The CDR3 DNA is TGTGCCAGCAGCCTCTTGACAGTGAACACCGGGGAGCTGTTTTTT. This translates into CASSLLTVNTGELFF.

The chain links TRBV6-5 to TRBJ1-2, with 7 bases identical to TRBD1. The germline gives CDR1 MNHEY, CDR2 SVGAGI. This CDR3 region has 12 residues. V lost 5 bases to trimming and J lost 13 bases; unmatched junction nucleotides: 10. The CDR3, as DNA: TGTGCCAGCAGTCACTGGACAGGCTCGTTCACCTTC. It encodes CASSHWTGSFTF.

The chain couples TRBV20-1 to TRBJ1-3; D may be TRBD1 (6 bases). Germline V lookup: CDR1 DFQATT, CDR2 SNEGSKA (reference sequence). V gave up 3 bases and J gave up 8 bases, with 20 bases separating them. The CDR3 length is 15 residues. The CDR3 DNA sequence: TGCAGTGCTAGTGCCACCACAGGGTCCGAGGACACCATATATTTT. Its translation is CSASATTGSEDTIYF.

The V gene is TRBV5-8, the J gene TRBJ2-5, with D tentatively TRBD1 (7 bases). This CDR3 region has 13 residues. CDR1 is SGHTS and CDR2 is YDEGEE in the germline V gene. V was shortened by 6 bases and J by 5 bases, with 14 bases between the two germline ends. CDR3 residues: CASNDRAGETQYF. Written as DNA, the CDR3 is TGTGCCAGCAACGACAGGGCGGGGGAGACCCAGTACTTC. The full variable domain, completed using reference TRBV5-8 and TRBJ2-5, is EAGVTQSPTHLIKTRGQQATLRCSPISGHTSVYWYQQALGLGLQFLLWYDEGEERNRGNFPPRFSGRQFPNYSSELNVNALELEDSALYLCASNDRAGETQYFGPGTRLLVL.

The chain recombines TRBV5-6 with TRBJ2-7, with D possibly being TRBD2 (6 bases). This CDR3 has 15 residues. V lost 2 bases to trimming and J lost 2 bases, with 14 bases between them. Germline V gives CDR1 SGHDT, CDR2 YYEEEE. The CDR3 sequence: CASSFSGRGTYEQYF. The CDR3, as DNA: TGTGCCAGCAGCTTTTCGGGACGGGGGACCTACGAGCAGTACTTC.